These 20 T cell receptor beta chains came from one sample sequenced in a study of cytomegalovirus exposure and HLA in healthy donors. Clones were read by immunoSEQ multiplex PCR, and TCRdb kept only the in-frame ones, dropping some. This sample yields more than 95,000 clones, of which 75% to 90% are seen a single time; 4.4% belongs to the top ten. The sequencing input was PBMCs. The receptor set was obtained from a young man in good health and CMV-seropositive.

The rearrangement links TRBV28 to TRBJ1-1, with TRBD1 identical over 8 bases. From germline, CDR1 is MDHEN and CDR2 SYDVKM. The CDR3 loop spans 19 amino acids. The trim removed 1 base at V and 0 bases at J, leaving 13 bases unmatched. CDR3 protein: CASSLSRPRDRNMNTEAFF. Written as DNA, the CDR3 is TGTGCCAGCAGTTTATCCCGACCCCGGGACAGGAACATGAACACTGAAGCTTTCTTT. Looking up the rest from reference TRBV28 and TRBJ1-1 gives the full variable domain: DVKVTQSSRYLVKRTGEKVFLECVQDMDHENMFWYRQDPGLGLRLIYFSYDVKMKEKGDIPEGYSVSREKKERFSLILESASTNQTSMYLCASSLSRPRDRNMNTEAFFGQGTRLTVV.

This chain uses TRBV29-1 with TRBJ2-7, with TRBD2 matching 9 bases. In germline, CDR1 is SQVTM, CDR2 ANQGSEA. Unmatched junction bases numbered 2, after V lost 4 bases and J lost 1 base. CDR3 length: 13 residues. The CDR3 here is CSVVLAGSYEQYF. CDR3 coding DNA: TGCAGCGTTGTTCTAGCGGGATCCTACGAGCAGTACTTC.

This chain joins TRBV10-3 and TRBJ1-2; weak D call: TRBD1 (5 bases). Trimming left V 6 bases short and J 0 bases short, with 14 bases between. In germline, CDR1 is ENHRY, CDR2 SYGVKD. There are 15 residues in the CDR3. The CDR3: CAISERLTANYGYTF. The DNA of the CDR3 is TGTGCCATCAGCGAACGCTTGACAGCTAACTATGGCTACACCTTC.

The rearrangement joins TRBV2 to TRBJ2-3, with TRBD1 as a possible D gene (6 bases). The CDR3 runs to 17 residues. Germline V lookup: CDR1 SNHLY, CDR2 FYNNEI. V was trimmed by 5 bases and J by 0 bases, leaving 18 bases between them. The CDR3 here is CASSRTERMSSTDTQYF. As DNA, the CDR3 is TGTGCCAGCAGTAGGACAGAGAGGATGTCTAGCACAGATACGCAGTATTTT.

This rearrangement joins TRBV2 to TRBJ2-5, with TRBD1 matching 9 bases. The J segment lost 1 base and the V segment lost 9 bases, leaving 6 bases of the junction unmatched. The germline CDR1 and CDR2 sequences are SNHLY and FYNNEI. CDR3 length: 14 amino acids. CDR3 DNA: TGTGCCAGTGGACAGGGGAAATTCCAAGAGACCCAGTACTTC. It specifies CASGQGKFQETQYF.

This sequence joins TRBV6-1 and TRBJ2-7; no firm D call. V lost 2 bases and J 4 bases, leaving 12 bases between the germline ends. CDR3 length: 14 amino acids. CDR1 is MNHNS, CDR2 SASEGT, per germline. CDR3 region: CASSESLTNYEQYF. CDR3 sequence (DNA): TGTGCCAGCAGTGAATCCCTTACTAATTACGAGCAGTACTTC.

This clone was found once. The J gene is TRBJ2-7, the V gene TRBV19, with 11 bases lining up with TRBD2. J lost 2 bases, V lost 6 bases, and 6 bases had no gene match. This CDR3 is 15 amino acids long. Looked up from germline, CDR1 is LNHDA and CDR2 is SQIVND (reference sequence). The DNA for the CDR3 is TGTGCCAGTAGCCGCTCTAGCGGGGGGCCCTACGAGCAGTACTTC. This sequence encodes CASSRSSGGPYEQYF.

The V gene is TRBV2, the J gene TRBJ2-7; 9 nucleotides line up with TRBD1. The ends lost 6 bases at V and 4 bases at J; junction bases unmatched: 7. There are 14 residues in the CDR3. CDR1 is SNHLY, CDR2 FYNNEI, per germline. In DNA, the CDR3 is TGTGCCAGCAGGAGGACAGGGGTTGCGTACGAGCAGTACTTC. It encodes CASRRTGVAYEQYF. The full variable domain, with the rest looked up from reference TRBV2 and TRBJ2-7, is EPEVTQTPSHQVTQMGQEVILRCVPISNHLYFYWYRQILGQKVEFLVSFYNNEISEKSEIFDDQFSVERPDGSNFTLKIRSTKLEDSAMYFCASRRTGVAYEQYFGPGTRLTVT.

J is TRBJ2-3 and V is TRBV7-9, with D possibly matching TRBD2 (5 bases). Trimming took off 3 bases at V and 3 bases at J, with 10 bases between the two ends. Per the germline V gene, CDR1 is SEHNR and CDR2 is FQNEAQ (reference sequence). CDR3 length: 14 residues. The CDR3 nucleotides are TGTGCCAGCAGCTTGAGCGGTGCAACAGATACGCAGTATTTT. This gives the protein CASSLSGATDTQYF.

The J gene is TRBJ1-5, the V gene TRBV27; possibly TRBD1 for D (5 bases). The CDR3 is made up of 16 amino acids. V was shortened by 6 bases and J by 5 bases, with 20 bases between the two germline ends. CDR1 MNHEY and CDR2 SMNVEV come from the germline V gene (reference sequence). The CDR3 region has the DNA TGTGCCAGCAGGGCGGGGACCCCGAGTATCGATCAGCCCCAGCATTTT. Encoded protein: CASRAGTPSIDQPQHF.

The CDR3 protein is CASRPGGLPNEQFF. CDR3 DNA: TGTGCCAGCAGGCCAGGGGGCCTCCCCAATGAGCAGTTCTTC. V gene TRBV6-6 combines with J gene TRBJ2-1; 8 bases are a match to TRBD1. Germline CDR1 reads MNHNY; CDR2 reads SVGAGI (reference sequence). The junction had 7 bases not matched to a gene; V was cut back by 6 bases and J by 6 bases. The CDR3 contains 14 residues.

CDR3: CASRIGTGGGGETQYF. The CDR3 bases are TGTGCCAGCAGGATCGGAACCGGGGGAGGTGGAGAGACCCAGTACTTC. The chain has TRBV5-4 and TRBJ2-5, with D maybe TRBD2 (6 bases). Germline CDR1 is SGHNT and CDR2 is YYREEE (reference sequence). Trimming cost V 5 bases and J 4 bases, with 21 bases left between them. CDR3 length equals 16 residues.

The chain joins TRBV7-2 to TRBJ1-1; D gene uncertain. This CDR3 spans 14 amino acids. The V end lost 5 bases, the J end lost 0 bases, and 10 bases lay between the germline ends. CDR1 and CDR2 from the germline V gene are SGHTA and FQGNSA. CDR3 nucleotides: TGTGCCAGCAGCCGTACAACTATGAACACTGAAGCTTTCTTT. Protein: CASSRTTMNTEAFF.

The CDR3: CASSRREPRGYTF. CDR3 in DNA: TGTGCCAGTAGTCGTCGGGAACCCCGGGGCTACACCTTC. The rearrangement links TRBV19 to TRBJ1-2; D is unresolved. This CDR3 is 13 amino acids long. Per germline, CDR1 LNHDA and CDR2 SQIVND (reference sequence). Trimming removed 5 bases from V and 8 bases from J, with 15 bases in between.

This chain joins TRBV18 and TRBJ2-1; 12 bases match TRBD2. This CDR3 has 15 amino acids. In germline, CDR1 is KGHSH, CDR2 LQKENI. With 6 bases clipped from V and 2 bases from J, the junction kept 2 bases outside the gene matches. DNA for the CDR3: TGTGCCAGCTCGGCTAGCGGGGGGGCCTACAATGAGCAGTTCTTC. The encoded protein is CASSASGGAYNEQFF.

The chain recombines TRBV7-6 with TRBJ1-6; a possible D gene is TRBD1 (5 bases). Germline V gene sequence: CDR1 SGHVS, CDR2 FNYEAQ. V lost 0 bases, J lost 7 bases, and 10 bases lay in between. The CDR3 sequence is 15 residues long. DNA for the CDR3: TGTGCCAGCAGCTTAGCCCCGGGGGTCAATTCACCCCTCCACTTT. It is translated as CASSLAPGVNSPLHF.

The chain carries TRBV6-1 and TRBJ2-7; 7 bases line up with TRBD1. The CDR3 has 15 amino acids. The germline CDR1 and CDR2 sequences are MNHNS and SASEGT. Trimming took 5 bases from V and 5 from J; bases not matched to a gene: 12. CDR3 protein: CASSKGDRRLDEQYF. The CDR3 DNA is TGTGCCAGCAGTAAAGGGGACAGACGTTTGGACGAGCAGTACTTC.

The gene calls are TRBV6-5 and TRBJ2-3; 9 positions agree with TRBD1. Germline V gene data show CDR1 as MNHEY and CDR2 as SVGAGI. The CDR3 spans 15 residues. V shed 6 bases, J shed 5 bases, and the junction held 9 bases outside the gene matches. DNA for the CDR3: TGTGCCAGCAGGCTTTCGACAGGGGGTAGAGATACGCAGTATTTT. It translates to CASRLSTGGRDTQYF.

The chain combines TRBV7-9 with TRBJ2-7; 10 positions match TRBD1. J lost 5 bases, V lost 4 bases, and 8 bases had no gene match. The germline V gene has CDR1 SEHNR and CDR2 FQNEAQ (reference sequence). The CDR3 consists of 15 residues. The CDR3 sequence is CASSSRDRGLNEQYF. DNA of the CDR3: TGTGCCAGCAGCTCCCGGGACAGGGGCTTGAACGAGCAGTACTTC.

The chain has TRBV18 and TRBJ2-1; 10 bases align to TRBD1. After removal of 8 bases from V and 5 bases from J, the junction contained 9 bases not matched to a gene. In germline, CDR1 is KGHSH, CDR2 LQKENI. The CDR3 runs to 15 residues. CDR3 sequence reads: CASHMGTGANNEQFF. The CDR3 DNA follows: TGTGCCAGCCACATGGGGACAGGGGCGAACAATGAGCAGTTCTTC.